These 21 T cell receptor beta chains were all obtained from the same sample, sequenced in a study of blood T cell repertoires in COVID-19. TCRdb's copy holds only in-frame clones and misses some; the assay was immunoSEQ multiplex PCR. Of about 350,000 clones in the sample, roughly 90% are singletons; the top ten hold over 0.9%. Source material: PBMCs or T cells enriched from blood (not recorded which). Receptors originate from a woman aged 30 to 39 who had been exposed to COVID-19.

This clone was counted a few times. V and J are TRBV7-9 and TRBJ2-7; TRBD2 matches at 13 bases. The CDR3 runs 17 residues. V lost 5 bases to trimming and J lost 3 bases; unmatched junction nucleotides: 10. Germline lookup yields CDR1 SEHNR and CDR2 FQNEAQ (reference sequence). The CDR3 reads CASSPRLAGGPNYEQYF. The CDR3 DNA sequence: TGTGCCAGCAGCCCGAGACTAGCGGGAGGCCCGAACTACGAGCAGTACTTC.

The chain joins TRBV27 to TRBJ1-2; D is undetermined. Germline assignment: CDR1 MNHEY and CDR2 SMNVEV (reference sequence). Between the trimmed V and J ends, which lost 0 bases and 4 bases, there was a span of 9 bases. This CDR3 spans 14 amino acids. The CDR3, as DNA: TGTGCCAGCAGTTTATCAATGGCAAGCTATGGCTACACCTTC. It codes for CASSLSMASYGYTF.

The CDR3 loop reads CASSQDWRDNEQFF. The CDR3 nucleotides read TGTGCCAGCAGCCAGGACTGGCGGGACAATGAGCAGTTCTTC. This chain connects TRBV7-9 to TRBJ2-1, with D possibly matching TRBD2 (5 bases). Looked up from germline, CDR1 is SEHNR and CDR2 is FQNEAQ (reference sequence). The CDR3 has 14 residues. The V gene lost 5 bases and the J gene lost 5 bases, with 13 bases spanning the gap.

The V gene is TRBV18, the J gene TRBJ2-7, with TRBD2 matching 10 bases. The V gene end was trimmed by 3 bases and the J gene end by 5 bases; junction bases not matched to a gene: 4. Per the germline V gene, CDR1 is KGHSH and CDR2 is LQKENI. This CDR3 comprises 14 residues. The CDR3 spells CASSPPSGSHEQYF. CDR3 bases: TGTGCCAGCTCACCCCCTAGCGGGAGTCACGAGCAGTACTTC.

The chain recombines TRBV9 with TRBJ2-3; maybe TRBD2 (6 bases). V lost 1 base to trimming and J lost 3 bases, with 15 bases between them. CDR1 SGDLS and CDR2 YYNGEE come from the germline V gene. The CDR3 totals 16 residues. CDR3 in amino acids: CASSVRDSETTDTQYF. The DNA for the CDR3 is TGTGCCAGCAGCGTACGGGACTCCGAGACGACAGATACGCAGTATTTT.

V gene TRBV7-9 combines with J gene TRBJ1-1, with 7 bases aligning to TRBD1. CDR1 and CDR2 from the germline V gene are SEHNR and FQNEAQ (reference sequence). The CDR3 totals 14 residues. V gave up 2 bases and J gave up 4 bases; unmatched junction bases: 4. The CDR3 coding sequence is TGTGCCAGCAGCTTACAGGGGGATGGCACTGAAGCTTTCTTT. It specifies CASSLQGDGTEAFF.

This clone has just one count. The rearrangement uses TRBV5-1 and TRBJ2-3; a possible D gene is TRBD2 (6 bases). Germline loops: CDR1 SGHRS, CDR2 YFSETQ. CDR3 size: 15 residues. V was cut by 3 bases and J by 0 bases, with 11 bases left in between. The CDR3 spells CASSSGVASTDTQYF. In DNA form, the CDR3 reads TGCGCCAGCAGCTCGGGGGTAGCTAGCACAGATACGCAGTATTTT.

The chain recombines TRBV7-9 with TRBJ2-2, with 10 bases lining up with TRBD2. Looked up from germline, CDR1 is SEHNR and CDR2 is FQNEAQ (reference sequence). The CDR3 runs 16 residues. V shed 5 bases, J shed 3 bases, and the junction held 6 bases outside the gene matches. The CDR3 spells CASSGGGTSDTGELFF. The CDR3 DNA reads TGTGCCAGCAGCGGAGGTGGGACTAGCGACACCGGGGAGCTGTTTTTT. Full variable domain (rest looked up from reference TRBV7-9 and TRBJ2-2): DTGVSQNPRHKITKRGQNVTFRCDPISEHNRLYWYRQTLGQGPEFLTYFQNEAQLEKSRLLSDRFSAERPKGSFSTLEIQRTEQGDSAMYLCASSGGGTSDTGELFFGEGSRLTVL.

CDR3 region: CASTIKPGQGTVGWYF. DNA for the CDR3: TGTGCCAGCACCATAAAGCCGGGACAGGGCACTGTGGGTTGGTACTTC. The chain uses TRBV28 and TRBJ2-7; the match to TRBD1 covers 9 bases. This CDR3 spans 16 amino acids. Germline values: CDR1 MDHEN, CDR2 SYDVKM. V gave up 7 bases and J gave up 12 bases; unmatched junction bases: 22.

The chain joins TRBV3-1 (or the pseudogene TRBV3-2) to TRBJ2-3; possible D gene TRBD1, 5 bases. The germline gives CDR1 LGHDT, CDR2 YNNKEL (reference sequence). The CDR3 length is 15 residues. The germline V and J ends were trimmed by 0 bases and 1 base, with 8 bases remaining between them. DNA of the CDR3: TGTGCCAGCAGCCAAGACAGGGTGGGCACAGATACGCAGTATTTT. Translation: CASSQDRVGTDTQYF.

V is TRBV4-1 and J is TRBJ2-7; D unclear. V gave up 0 bases and J gave up 4 bases, with 13 bases separating them. CDR3 size: 15 residues. Germline V CDR1 and CDR2: MGHRA, YSYEKL. This chain's CDR3 is CASSQDLGLRYEQYF. The CDR3 bases are TGCGCCAGCAGCCAAGATTTAGGCCTGAGGTACGAGCAGTACTTC.

The rearrangement links TRBV7-8 to TRBJ2-5; D not certain. This CDR3 region has 13 residues. Germline CDR1 and CDR2: SGHVS and FQNEAQ. With 7 bases removed from V and 2 bases from J, the gap between germline ends came to 11 bases. The CDR3 sequence is CASNVRRQETQYF. CDR3 DNA: TGTGCCAGCAACGTAAGGCGGCAAGAGACCCAGTACTTC. The full variable domain, with the rest looked up from reference TRBV7-8 and TRBJ2-5, is GAGVSQSPRYKVAKRGQDVALRCDPISGHVSLFWYQQALGQGPEFLTYFQNEAQLDKSGLPSDRFFAERPEGSVSTLKIQRTQQEDSAVYLCASNVRRQETQYFGPGTRLLVL.

V gene TRBV6-6 combines with J gene TRBJ1-3; no firm D call. The ends were cut back, 0 bases at V and 5 bases at J, with 8 bases in the middle. This CDR3 has 14 residues. Germline-derived CDR1 and CDR2 are MNHNY and SVGAGI (reference sequence). The CDR3 coding sequence is TGTGCCAGCAGTTACTCGGCCGCCCGAAACACCATATATTTT. Translating it yields CASSYSAARNTIYF.

Written as DNA, the CDR3 is TGTGCCAGCAGCTTAGAAGGGGGAACTGAAGCTTTCTTT. Translating it yields CASSLEGGTEAFF. The chain carries TRBV7-9 and TRBJ1-1; a weak D match, TRBD1 (6 bases). Trimming cost V 1 base and J 5 bases, with 8 bases left between them. CDR3 length equals 13 residues. Looked up from germline, CDR1 is SEHNR and CDR2 is FQNEAQ (reference sequence).

The V call is TRBV24-1, the J call TRBJ2-1; TRBD1 aligns across 8 bases. CDR1 and CDR2 (germline): KGHDR, SFDVKD. The CDR3 covers 16 residues. V lost 2 bases to trimming and J lost 2 bases; unmatched junction nucleotides: 4. The CDR3 bases are TGTGCCACCAGTGATTGGACAGGGACCCCCTACAATGAGCAGTTCTTC. Residues: CATSDWTGTPYNEQFF.

V gene TRBV5-1 combines with J gene TRBJ2-5, with D perhaps matching TRBD2 (6 bases). In germline, CDR1 is SGHRS, CDR2 YFSETQ. This CDR3 has 15 residues. V was cut by 0 bases and J by 4 bases, with 13 bases left in between. In nucleotides, the CDR3 is TGCGCCAGCAGCTTGGTCGGGGGATCAACAGAGACCCAGTACTTC. Amino acids: CASSLVGGSTETQYF.

This rearrangement joins TRBV5-8 to TRBJ2-7; possibly TRBD2 for D (5 bases). V was pared by 0 bases and J by 1 base, with 11 bases between. The CDR3 length is 15 residues. Germline values: CDR1 SGHTS, CDR2 YDEGEE. The CDR3 loop is CASSLGPGGSYEQYF. CDR3 in DNA: TGTGCCAGCAGCTTGGGTCCAGGAGGATCCTACGAGCAGTACTTC.

This clone was counted once. The chain combines TRBV28 with TRBJ1-5; D call uncertain. Germline V lookup: CDR1 MDHEN, CDR2 SYDVKM. CDR3 length: 16 residues. V lost 7 bases and J 4 bases, leaving 20 bases between the germline ends. This CDR3 is CASTLRAGFVNQPQHF. Here the CDR3 DNA reads TGTGCCAGCACCCTAAGGGCGGGCTTTGTTAATCAGCCCCAGCATTTT. Full variable domain (rest looked up from reference TRBV28 and TRBJ1-5): DVKVTQSSRYLVKRTGEKVFLECVQDMDHENMFWYRQDPGLGLRLIYFSYDVKMKEKGDIPEGYSVSREKKERFSLILESASTNQTSMYLCASTLRAGFVNQPQHFGDGTRLSIL.

In DNA, the CDR3 is TGTGCCAGCAGCCAAGATTTGGCGGCCGAGCAGTACTTC. This sequence encodes CASSQDLAAEQYF. The chain carries TRBV4-2 and TRBJ2-7; D not resolved. Germline V gene data show CDR1 as LGHNA and CDR2 as YNFKEQ. The CDR3 sequence is 13 residues long. Between the trimmed V and J ends, which lost 0 bases and 6 bases, there was a span of 9 bases.

Here the CDR3 DNA reads TGTGCCAGCAGTTACAGGGGGCGTTTTGAAGCTTTCTTT. Residues: CASSYRGRFEAFF. The J gene is TRBJ1-1, the V gene TRBV12-3 or TRBV12-4; 9 nucleotides line up with TRBD1. The CDR3 spans 13 residues. J lost 7 bases, V lost 4 bases, and 4 bases had no gene match.

This clone was recorded only once. V gene TRBV14 combines with J gene TRBJ2-7; 11 bases map to TRBD1. In germline, CDR1 is SGHDN, CDR2 FVKESK. Unmatched junction bases numbered 4, after V lost 2 bases and J lost 4 bases. CDR3 length equals 15 residues. The CDR3 DNA reads as TGTGCCAGCAGCCAACCAGGGACAGGGGGTTACGAGCAGTACTTC. Its protein is CASSQPGTGGYEQYF.